This entry is about one TCR beta chain. This entry comes from a study of blood T cell repertoires in COVID-19. In the study overall: COVID-19 samples from acute and convalescent phases originated in the United States, Italy and Spain. Sample material is recorded as cDNA or gDNA derived from T cells, B-cell-depleted T cells, or PBMCs.

Original processing methods: Reference gene primer amplification in the assay estimated nucleated cell counts. Profiled with immunoSEQ multiplex PCR; TCRdb holds only in-frame clones, not every one. That table furnishes V, J and clone size, whereas the DNA furnished D and trimming. The data hold about 400,000 clones, with 80% to 90% observed a single time. Germline values: CDR1 LNHNV, CDR2 YYDKDF (reference sequence). This CDR3 region has 13 residues. The ends were cut back, 4 bases at V and 5 bases at J, with 10 bases in the middle. Sequencing was done on a sample of peripheral blood. The TCR was taken from a woman aged 25 to 39 with acute or convalescent COVID-19. The V gene is TRBV15, the J gene TRBJ2-3; maybe TRBD2 (5 bases). CDR3 loop: CATSTERVDTQYF. CDR3 sequence (DNA): TGTGCCACCAGCACCGAGAGGGTAGATACGCAGTATTTT.